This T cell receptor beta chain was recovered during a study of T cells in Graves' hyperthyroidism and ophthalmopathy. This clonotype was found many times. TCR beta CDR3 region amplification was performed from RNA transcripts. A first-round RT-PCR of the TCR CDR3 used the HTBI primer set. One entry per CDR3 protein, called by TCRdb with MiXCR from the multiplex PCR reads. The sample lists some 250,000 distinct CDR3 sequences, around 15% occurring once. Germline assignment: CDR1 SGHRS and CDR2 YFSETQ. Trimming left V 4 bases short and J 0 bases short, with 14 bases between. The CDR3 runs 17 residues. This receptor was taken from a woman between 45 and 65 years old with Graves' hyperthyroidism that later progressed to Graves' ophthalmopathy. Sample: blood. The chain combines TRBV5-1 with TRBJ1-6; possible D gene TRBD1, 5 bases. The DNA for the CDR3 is TGCGCCAGCAGCCTCCAGGGACCTAGCTCCTATAATTCACCCCTCCACTTT. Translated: CASSLQGPSSYNSPLHF.